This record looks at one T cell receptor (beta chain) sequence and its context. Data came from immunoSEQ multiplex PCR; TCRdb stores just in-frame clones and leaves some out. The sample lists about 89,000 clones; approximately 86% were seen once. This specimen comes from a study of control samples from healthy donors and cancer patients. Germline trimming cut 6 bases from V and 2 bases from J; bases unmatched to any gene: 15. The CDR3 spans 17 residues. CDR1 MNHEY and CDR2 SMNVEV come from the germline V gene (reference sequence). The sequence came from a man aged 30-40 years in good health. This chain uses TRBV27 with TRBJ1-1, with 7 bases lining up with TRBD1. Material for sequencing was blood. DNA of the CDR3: TGTGCCAGCAGCAAAACTGACCGGGACAGCCGAAACACTGAAGCTTTCTTT. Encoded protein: CASSKTDRDSRNTEAFF.